This T cell receptor beta chain was captured by sequencing in a study of blood T cell repertoires in COVID-19. The CDR3 is 14 residues long. Germline V gene sequence: CDR1 SNHLY, CDR2 FYNNEI. Trimming took 7 bases from V and 5 from J; bases not matched to a gene: 10. The protocol was immunoSEQ multiplex PCR, while the TCRdb copy is restricted to in-frame clones and leaves out a portion. The data contain 250,000 to 350,000 clones, about 91% of them singletons. The genes are TRBV2 and TRBJ2-7; 8 bases line up with TRBD1. The sequenced material came from PBMCs or T cells enriched from blood (not recorded which). The sequence derives from a woman between 18 and 29 years old who had recovered from COVID-19. The CDR3 bases are TGTGCCAGCAAATTCGACAGGGGTGCCCACGAGCAGTACTTC. Translation gives CASKFDRGAHEQYF.